This T cell receptor (beta chain) was documented in a study of cytomegalovirus exposure and HLA in healthy donors. The PCR contained 60 Vbeta and 13 Jbeta primers. Sequencing used immunoSEQ multiplex PCR; TCRdb keeps in-frame clones, though not all of them. Of some 180,000 clones listed, more than 65% are singletons. CDR3 length: 17 amino acids. Per the germline V gene, CDR1 is SGDLS and CDR2 is YYNGEE. V shed 3 bases and J 7 bases; nucleotides not matched to a gene: 13. This clonotype was sampled from a young woman in good health and CMV-seropositive. The sample consisted of PBMCs. The genes are TRBV9 and TRBJ2-2; 9 bases fit TRBD1. CDR3 nucleotide sequence: TGTGCCAGCAGCGGCCGGGACAGGGAGGGTCTCAGCGGGGAGCTGTTTTTT. Encoded protein: CASSGRDREGLSGELFF.